These 19 T cell receptor beta chains came from one sample sequenced in a study of shared clonotypes between healthy human individuals. Here immunoSEQ multiplex PCR was the method, and the copy in TCRdb shows in-frame clones only, minus some. The sample carries 2 million to 3 million clones, over 85% recorded once. Material: naive CD4+ T cells from PBMCs. Subset in this sample: CD45RA+ positively selected. These receptors all come from a young man in good health. Some clones in this sample may be carry-over from other donors' samples.

The CDR3 DNA is TGTGCCAGCAGCTTACTAGTTCAAGAGACCCAGTACTTC. Residues: CASSLLVQETQYF. The chain has TRBV5-8 and TRBJ2-5, with TRBD2 as a possible D gene (5 bases). Per the germline V gene, CDR1 is SGHTS and CDR2 is YDEGEE. The CDR3 contains 13 residues. V lost 2 bases and J 2 bases, leaving 7 bases between the germline ends.

The genes are TRBV6-1 and TRBJ1-2; 12 positions agree with TRBD1. Germline-derived CDR1 and CDR2 are MNHNS and SASEGT. The CDR3 length is 18 residues. The J segment lost 4 bases and the V segment lost 8 bases, leaving 17 bases of the junction unmatched. The CDR3 DNA follows: TGTGCCAGCGGTGCTCAGACTGGGACAGGGGGCTCCCTCTATGGCTACACCTTC. Protein product: CASGAQTGTGGSLYGYTF.

The J gene is TRBJ2-7, the V gene TRBV19; D unclear. Trimming removed 4 bases from V and 0 bases from J, with 16 bases in between. This CDR3 spans 16 amino acids. Germline V gene sequence: CDR1 LNHDA, CDR2 SQIVND (reference sequence). As DNA, the CDR3 is TGTGCCAGTAGTAGCCGAAGGACGGGTAGCTCCTACGAGCAGTACTTC. Translation gives CASSSRRTGSSYEQYF.

The J gene is TRBJ2-3, the V gene TRBV19, with TRBD2 identical over 14 bases. This CDR3 spans 18 amino acids. V lost 6 bases and J lost 0; bases outside the gene matches: 8. The germline V gene has CDR1 LNHDA and CDR2 SQIVND (reference sequence). The chain's CDR3 is CASSRTSGRTTSTDTQYF. The CDR3 DNA follows: TGTGCCAGTAGCCGGACTAGCGGGAGGACGACTAGCACAGATACGCAGTATTTT. The full variable domain, its missing parts supplied by reference TRBV19 and TRBJ2-3, is DGGITQSPKYLFRKEGQNVTLSCEQNLNHDAMYWYRQDPGQGLRLIYYSQIVNDFQKGDIAEGYSVSREKKESFPLTVTSAQKNPTAFYLCASSRTSGRTTSTDTQYFGPGTRLTVL.

The chain joins TRBV7-9 to TRBJ2-1, with 11 nucleotides matching TRBD1. The CDR3 runs to 16 residues. The V and J ends lost 5 bases and 4 bases, in that order; junction bases with no gene match: 7. Germline loops: CDR1 SEHNR, CDR2 FQNEAQ (reference sequence). The CDR3, as DNA: TGTGCCAGCAGCCCGAGGGGGACAGGGGGGTACAATGAGCAGTTCTTC. Translated: CASSPRGTGGYNEQFF.

The chain employs TRBV28 and TRBJ1-2, with a possible D match to TRBD1 (5 bases). This CDR3 has 15 residues. CDR1 and CDR2 from the germline V gene are MDHEN and SYDVKM. Trimming removed 1 base from V and 5 bases from J, with 14 bases in between. The CDR3 nucleotides are TGTGCCAGCAGTTTATCCGTGGGGGGGTCTTATGGCTACACCTTC. Its protein product is CASSLSVGGSYGYTF.

V is TRBV30 and J is TRBJ1-5; D not resolved. V was cut by 2 bases and J by 0 bases, with 8 bases left in between. The CDR3 spans 14 residues. The V gene's germline CDR1 is GTSNPN and CDR2 SVGIG (reference sequence). The CDR3 coding sequence is TGTGCCTGGAGTCCACTTTTTAGCAATCAGCCCCAGCATTTT. It yields the protein CAWSPLFSNQPQHF.

The J gene is TRBJ2-3, the V gene TRBV5-1, with D perhaps TRBD2 (5 bases). The CDR3 runs to 16 residues. CDR1 is SGHRS, CDR2 YFSETQ, per germline. V gave up 2 bases and J gave up 1 base, with 14 bases separating them. The CDR3 bases are TGCGCCAGCAGCTTACCCACTAGGCCTGGCACAGATACGCAGTATTTT. This translates into CASSLPTRPGTDTQYF.

This clone was found once. The gene calls are TRBV6-4 and TRBJ2-1, with 10 bases identical to TRBD2. CDR1 is MRHNA and CDR2 is SNTAGT in the germline V gene. V gave up 4 bases and J gave up 3 bases; unmatched junction bases: 6. CDR3 length equals 16 residues. The CDR3 region is CASSVVAGGLYNEQFF. Written as DNA, the CDR3 is TGTGCCAGCAGTGTGGTAGCGGGGGGACTCTACAATGAGCAGTTCTTC.

V usage is TRBV7-9 and J usage is TRBJ2-1, with 15 bases aligning to TRBD2. Germline CDR1 and CDR2: SEHNR and FQNEAQ (reference sequence). V lost 4 bases to trimming and J lost 10 bases; unmatched junction nucleotides: 11. There are 17 residues in the CDR3. The CDR3 here is CASSYYYRTSGREEQFF. CDR3 DNA sequence: TGTGCCAGCAGCTACTACTACAGGACTAGCGGGAGGGAAGAGCAGTTCTTC.

The chain uses TRBV28 and TRBJ1-2, with TRBD1 matching over 7 bases. Looked up from germline, CDR1 is MDHEN and CDR2 is SYDVKM. V dropped 5 bases and J dropped 2; count of bases not matched to a gene: 8. The CDR3 is 15 amino acids. As DNA, the CDR3 is TGTGCCAGCAGTGACAAGAGACAGGGCAACTATGGCTACACCTTC. This codes for CASSDKRQGNYGYTF.

This clone was recorded only once. The chain carries TRBV7-2 and TRBJ2-3; the match to TRBD2 covers 13 bases. This CDR3 comprises 16 residues. CDR1 is SGHTA, CDR2 FQGNSA, per germline. J lost 9 bases, V lost 5 bases, and 11 bases had no gene match. The CDR3 loop reads CASSPGLAGAEGTQYF. Written as DNA, the CDR3 is TGTGCCAGCAGCCCAGGACTAGCGGGGGCGGAAGGGACGCAGTATTTT.

V is TRBV27 and J is TRBJ2-5; no firm D call. The CDR3 is 14 amino acids. Germline-derived CDR1 and CDR2 are MNHEY and SMNVEV (reference sequence). The V end was cut by 2 bases, the J end by 5 bases, with 12 bases between. CDR3: CASSLGYRRETQYF. CDR3 sequence (DNA): TGTGCCAGCAGTTTAGGTTATAGGCGGGAGACCCAGTACTTC.

This sequence joins TRBV19 and TRBJ1-5; 7 bases fit TRBD1. The trim removed 6 bases at V and 5 bases at J, leaving 4 bases unmatched. Germline CDR1 reads LNHDA; CDR2 reads SQIVND (reference sequence). This CDR3 comprises 13 residues. Written as DNA, the CDR3 is TGTGCCAGTAGGGGACAGCTCCATCAGCCCCAGCATTTT. The encoded protein is CASRGQLHQPQHF.

The chain has TRBV7-3 and TRBJ2-6; D call uncertain. CDR3 size: 15 residues. Trimming stripped 0 bases from V and 0 bases from J, with 3 bases between. Germline CDR1 and CDR2: SGHTA and FQGTGA. This CDR3 reads CASSLTNSGANVLTF. CDR3 DNA sequence: TGTGCCAGCAGCTTAACCAACTCTGGGGCCAACGTCCTGACTTTC.

CDR3 coding DNA: TGCGCCAGCAGCCAAGATTCAGCTCCCTACAATGAGCAGTTCTTC. Residues: CASSQDSAPYNEQFF. The J gene is TRBJ2-1, the V gene TRBV4-3; D remains unclear. The V end lost 0 bases, the J end lost 2 bases, and 8 bases lay between the germline ends. The germline CDR1 and CDR2 sequences are LGHNA and YSLEER. The CDR3 runs to 15 residues.

This chain joins TRBV9 and TRBJ1-1; perhaps TRBD1 as D (5 bases). V was clipped by 4 bases and J by 4 bases, with 14 bases between them. This CDR3 has 14 residues. Germline lookup yields CDR1 SGDLS and CDR2 YYNGEE. This chain's CDR3 is CASSPTGAATEAFF. CDR3 DNA: TGTGCCAGCAGCCCTACTGGGGCAGCCACTGAAGCTTTCTTT.

About this clone: Different DNA sequences within this sample yield the same CDR3. The chain joins TRBV5-1 to TRBJ1-1, with no clear D. The CDR3 loop spans 13 amino acids. V was trimmed by 0 bases and J by 1 base, leaving 4 bases between them. The germline gives CDR1 SGHRS, CDR2 YFSETQ. The CDR3 coding sequence is TGCGCCAGCAGCTTGGGGTGGAACACTGAAGCTTTCTTT. It specifies CASSLGWNTEAFF.

The chain links TRBV4-1 to TRBJ1-5; possible D gene TRBD1, 6 bases. The ends were cut back, 1 base at V and 3 bases at J, with 13 bases in the middle. CDR1 is MGHRA and CDR2 is YSYEKL in the germline V gene. The CDR3 loop spans 16 amino acids. CDR3 in DNA: TGCGCCAGCAGCCAAGGAAACAGGGCGGACAATCAGCCCCAGCATTTT. Translating it yields CASSQGNRADNQPQHF.